This TCR beta chain is from a study of T cells in Graves' hyperthyroidism and ophthalmopathy. Regarding the study as a whole: Blood also contained most expanded thyroid clonotypes above 0.001.

Based on clinical symptoms, serum thyroxine and TRAb, thyroid ultrasound and orbital computed tomography, diagnoses were reached. The authors took PBMCs from 10 ml fresh peripheral blood. This clonotype was recorded a few times. Its antigen is still unknown. RNA transcripts gave rise to amplified TCR beta CDR3 regions. First-round RT-PCR with HTBI primers amplified the TCR CDR3 region. TCRdb itself ran the multiplex PCR reads through MiXCR, one entry per CDR3 protein. The profile shows 500,000 or so distinct CDR3 sequences, about 16% of them singletons. Trimming left V 5 bases short and J 10 bases short, with 13 bases between. The CDR3 loop spans 12 amino acids. The germline gives CDR1 SGHNT, CDR2 YENEEA.

The sequence was obtained from a woman aged 30 to 39 with Graves' ophthalmopathy. The sequenced sample consisted of blood. The chain uses TRBV11-3 and TRBJ2-3, with a weak D call TRBD2 (6 bases). CDR3 protein: CASSIGTGAQYF. CDR3 DNA sequence: TGTGCCAGCAGCATCGGGACTGGTGCGCAGTATTTT.